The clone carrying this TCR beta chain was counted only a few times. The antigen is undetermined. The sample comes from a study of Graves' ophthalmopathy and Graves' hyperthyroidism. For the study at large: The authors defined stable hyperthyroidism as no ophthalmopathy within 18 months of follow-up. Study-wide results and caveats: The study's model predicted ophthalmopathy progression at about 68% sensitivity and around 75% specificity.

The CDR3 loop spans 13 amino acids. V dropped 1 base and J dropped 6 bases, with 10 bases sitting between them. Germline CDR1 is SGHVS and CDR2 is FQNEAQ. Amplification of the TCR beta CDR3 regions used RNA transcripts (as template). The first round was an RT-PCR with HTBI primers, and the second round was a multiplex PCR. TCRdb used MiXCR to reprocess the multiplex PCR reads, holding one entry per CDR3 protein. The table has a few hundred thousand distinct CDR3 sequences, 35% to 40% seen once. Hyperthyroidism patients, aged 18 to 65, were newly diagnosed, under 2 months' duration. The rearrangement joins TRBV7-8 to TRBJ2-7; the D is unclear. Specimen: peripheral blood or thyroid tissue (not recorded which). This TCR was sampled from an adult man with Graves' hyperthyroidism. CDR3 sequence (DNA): TGTGCCAGCAGCTTAGAGGGATTAAGCGAGCAGTACTTC. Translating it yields CASSLEGLSEQYF.